A single T cell receptor beta chain is shown here with its context. Its cognate antigen is unknown. The source of the sample is a study of long-term antiretroviral therapy in people with HIV. The study's findings and limits: Pre-ART clonal expansions dominated every time point's repertoire. Controls showed broader CDR3 length ranges than did the HIV repertoires.

Version v3.0 of the immunoSEQ assay was performed at survey level. Per-sample targets for sequencing were about 40,000-50,000 T-cell genomes. The data were produced by immunoSEQ multiplex PCR, yet TCRdb's version contains in-frame clones alone and is incomplete. The table shows 20,000 or so clones, with about 89% occurring only once. With 7 bases removed from V and 7 bases from J, the gap between germline ends came to 17 bases. This CDR3 is built from 13 residues. Per the germline V gene, CDR1 is GTSNPN and CDR2 is SVGIG (reference sequence). Among participants with HIV, every one received treatment in the United States.

The source is a middle-aged man with HIV. The chain is built from TRBV30 and TRBJ1-3; weak D call: TRBD1 (6 bases). Material: unsorted PBMCs, obtained 0.5 years after starting antiretroviral therapy. CDR3 DNA sequence: TGTGCCTACACGGGGCTGAGGGGGAACACCATATATTTT. Translating gives CAYTGLRGNTIYF. Variable domain in full (rest from reference TRBV30 and TRBJ1-3): SQTIHQWPATLVQPVGSPLSLECTVEGTSNPNLYWYRQAAGRGLQLLFYSVGIGQISSEVPQNLSASRPQDRQFILSSKKLLLSDSGFYLCAYTGLRGNTIYFGEGSWLTVV.